A selection of T cell receptor beta chains follows, all from one sample in a study of cytomegalovirus exposure and HLA in healthy donors. Here immunoSEQ multiplex PCR was the method, and the copy in TCRdb shows in-frame clones only, minus some. In the table there are under 200,000 clones, approximately 84% of which are singletons. Sequences were obtained from PBMCs. These receptor sequences come from a woman in her fifties or sixties in good health and CMV-seropositive. Both conserved end residues are part of each CDR3. Fields, in order: clone size, D gene, J gene, V gene, CDR3 DNA, CDR3 protein. D genes are given only for firm matches. Where a row states a size, it is once, few, many or the class of an expanded clone; other rows omit it.

. . TRBJ2-3 TRBV19 TGTGCCACCAGCGCAGCAGATACGCAGTATTTT CATSAADTQYF
once . TRBJ2-1 TRBV10-3 TGTGCCATCAAAAGCGCAGGGGAGAGCTCCTACAATGAGCAGTTCTTC CAIKSAGESSYNEQFF
. TRBD2 TRBJ2-5 TRBV2 TGTGCCAGCTCAGCGGGGGGGGAGACCCAGTACTTC CASSAGGETQYF
few . TRBJ1-5 TRBV6-5 TGTGCCAGCAGTTACGACAGAAGCAATCAGCCCCAGCATTTT CASSYDRSNQPQHF
. . TRBJ2-3 TRBV21-1 TGTGCCAGCACCTCGCAGGGCCCCAAGACAGATACGCAGTATTTT CASTSQGPKTDTQYF
. TRBD1 TRBJ1-2 TRBV7-8 TGTGCCAGCAGCTTATTTAATCGAGTGACAGGGGTCGACTACACCTTC CASSLFNRVTGVDYTF
. . TRBJ1-1 TRBV6-5 TGTGCCAGCAGTTATCAGGGGCAGAACACTGAAGCTTTCTTT CASSYQGQNTEAFF
few TRBD1 TRBJ1-1 TRBV25-1 TGTGCCAGCAGTCCACAGGGGCGTGGGACTGAAGCTTTCTTT CASSPQGRGTEAFF
. . TRBJ2-1 TRBV6-1 TGTGCCAGCAGTCGAGACTCGCCCTCCTACAATGAGCAGTTCTTC CASSRDSPSYNEQFF
. . TRBJ2-7 TRBV15 TGTGCCACCAGCAGGGGACTTTTATACGAGCAGTACTTC CATSRGLLYEQYF
. TRBD1 TRBJ1-5 TRBV6-5 TGTGCCAGCAAGGGGGCGGGTCAAGGACAGCCCCAGCATTTT CASKGAGQGQPQHF
once . TRBJ2-1 TRBV20-1 TGCAGTGCTAGTATGAGGCATGAGCAGTTCTTC CSASMRHEQFF
. TRBD2 TRBJ2-3 TRBV7-9 TGTGCCAGCAGCCTAGCGGGGGGTAGCACAGATACGCAGTATTTT CASSLAGGSTDTQYF
. . TRBJ1-5 TRBV6-5 TGTGCCAGCAGAAAAAACAGGCTCGGCAATCAGCCCCAGCATTTT CASRKNRLGNQPQHF
. TRBD1 TRBJ1-1 TRBV7-9 TGTGCCAGCAGCACCGACAGGGGGCCCACTGAAGCTTTCTTT CASSTDRGPTEAFF
. TRBD1 TRBJ2-2 TRBV7-9 TGTGCCAGCAGCTTAAGCGCCAGGGGGCCGGGGTTGGGCCCCGGGGAGCTGTTTTTT CASSLSARGPGLGPGELFF
. . TRBJ2-3 TRBV27 TGTGCCAGCAGTTTGAAAGGGGCCAGCACAGATACGCAGTATTTT CASSLKGASTDTQYF
. . TRBJ1-3 TRBV6-6 TGTGCCAGCAGAAACCAGGGGAGTTCAAACACCATATATTTT CASRNQGSSNTIYF
. TRBD2 TRBJ2-5 TRBV9 TGTGCCAGCAGCGTAGCGGGGGGGGAAGAGACCCAGTACTTC CASSVAGGEETQYF
. . TRBJ1-4 TRBV4-3 TGCGCCAGCAGCCAAGCCAGAGGGTTGGCATTTAATGAAAAACTGTTTTTT CASSQARGLAFNEKLFF
. TRBD1 TRBJ2-5 TRBV6-4 TGTGCCCAAGGGGGCGACCAAGAGACCCAGTACTTC CAQGGDQETQYF
. . TRBJ2-7 TRBV5-4 TGTGCCAGCAGCGAATCAGGCGTTCCCTACGAGCAGTACTTC CASSESGVPYEQYF
few TRBD1 TRBJ1-1 TRBV11-2 TGTGCCAGCAGCACACCGGGACAGTCTTCGGCGGGCACTGAAGCTTTCTTT CASSTPGQSSAGTEAFF
. TRBD1 TRBJ2-7 TRBV6-1 TGTGCCAGCAGAAGGCGTGTGGGACAGTCCTACGAGCAGTACTTC CASRRRVGQSYEQYF
. . TRBJ2-2 TRBV11-3 TGTGCCAGCAGTTCAAACACCGGGGAGCTGTTTTTT CASSSNTGELFF
once . TRBJ1-5 TRBV21-1 TGTGCCAGCAGTTTAAATGGCAGGGGATCGCGGCAGCCCCAGCATTTT CASSLNGRGSRQPQHF
. . TRBJ2-5 TRBV6-5 TGTGCCAGCAGTTACGACAGCGAAAGGGGGACCCAGTACTTC CASSYDSERGTQYF
. . TRBJ2-1 TRBV30 TGTGCCTGGAGGGGGGACAACTCCTACAATGAGCAGTTCTTC CAWRGDNSYNEQFF
once TRBD1 TRBJ1-6 TRBV5-1 TGCGCCAGCAGCGACAGGGGTCAGGATTCACCCCTCCACTTT CASSDRGQDSPLHF
few . TRBJ1-6 TRBV6-6 TGTGCCAGCAGTTATAGCATCGACGGGAATTCACCCCTCCACTTT CASSYSIDGNSPLHF
few TRBD1 TRBJ1-3 TRBV5-1 TGCGCCAGCAGCGGACAGGAGTTCTCTGGAAACACCATATATTTT CASSGQEFSGNTIYF
. TRBD1 TRBJ2-7 TRBV7-8 TGTGCCAGCAGCCTACGGACAGGGCAGGCGTACGAGCAGTACTTC CASSLRTGQAYEQYF
few . TRBJ2-1 TRBV2 TGTGCCAGCAGTGAGCGGGGACAGAATGAGCAGTTCTTC CASSERGQNEQFF
. TRBD1 TRBJ2-7 TRBV4-3 TGCGCCAGCAGCCCGATGGTAGGACAGGCCGACGAGCAGTACTTC CASSPMVGQADEQYF
. . TRBJ2-5 TRBV6-5 TGTGCCAGCCGGTCGACAAGCCAAGAGACCCAGTACTTC CASRSTSQETQYF
. . TRBJ1-1 TRBV6-1 TGTGCCAGCAGCCGTGGACAGCTTGGCACTGAAGCTTTCTTT CASSRGQLGTEAFF
. TRBD1 TRBJ2-1 TRBV7-9 TGTTCCAGCAGCTTCGGGACAGGAAGGAATGAGCAGTTCTTC CSSSFGTGRNEQFF
. . TRBJ1-3 TRBV7-9 TGTGCCAGCCGCTATGCGGGGAACTCTGGAAACACCATATATTTT CASRYAGNSGNTIYF
once . TRBJ2-7 TRBV5-1 TGCGCCAGCAGCTTGGCCTCAGGCTACGAGCAGTACTTC CASSLASGYEQYF
. TRBD1 TRBJ1-3 TRBV6-1 TGTGCCAGCAGTGCCCCCTTTAGTCGCTGGACAGGGATATATTTT CASSAPFSRWTGIYF